The source of this TCR beta chain is a study of identical twins. TCRdb re-called the 5' RACE reads with MiXCR, one entry per CDR3 protein. The repertoire holds hundreds of thousands of distinct CDR3 sequences, with around 5.7% as singletons. This clonotype was detected only a few times. Looked up from germline, CDR1 is LGHDT and CDR2 is YNNKEL (reference sequence). The CDR3 runs 18 residues. The V segment lost 2 bases and the J segment 6 bases; nucleotides outside the gene matches: 11. This sequence originates from a man aged 18 to 30 in good health. The V call is TRBV3-1, the J call TRBJ2-3; 13 positions agree with TRBD2. Sequenced material: naive T cells sorted from blood. The CDR3 DNA reads TGTGCCAGCAGCCAAACTCCCGAGACTAGCGGGAGGACCGATACGCAGTATTTT. Translation gives CASSQTPETSGRTDTQYF.